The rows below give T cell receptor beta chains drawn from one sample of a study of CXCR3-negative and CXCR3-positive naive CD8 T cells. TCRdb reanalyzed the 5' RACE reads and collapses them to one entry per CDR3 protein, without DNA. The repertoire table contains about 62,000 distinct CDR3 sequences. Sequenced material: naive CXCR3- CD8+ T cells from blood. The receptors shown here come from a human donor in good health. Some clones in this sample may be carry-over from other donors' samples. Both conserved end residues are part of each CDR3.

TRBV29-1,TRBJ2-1,CSTRTGLREQFF
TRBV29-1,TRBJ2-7,CSAGTGSSYEQYF
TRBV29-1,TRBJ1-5,CSVGGIGNQPQHF
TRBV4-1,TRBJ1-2,CASSQTGGYTF
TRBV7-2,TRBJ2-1,CASSPPIGSQFF
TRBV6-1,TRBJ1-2,CASRPRGDLTYGYTF
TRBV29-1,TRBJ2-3,CSVENFGTSGIGTDTQYF
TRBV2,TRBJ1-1,CASSEAVGGTEAFF
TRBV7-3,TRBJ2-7,CASSLLAGYEQYF
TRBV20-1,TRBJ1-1,CSARTDPAGTEAFF